The TCR beta chain under discussion was sequenced for a study of graft-versus-host responses after intestinal transplantation. Study background: The study gave all recipients anti-thymocyte globulin induction, then tacrolimus and steroids for about 3 years.

In regard to this clone: The antigen remains unidentified.

Study-wide findings and caveats: Early post-transplant HvG declines were associated with peak circulating GvH clone levels. GvH clones appeared in recipient marrow, some first in ileum or blood. Some patients had graft-donor T cell macrochimerism, and their allografts showed high graft-versus-host to host-versus-graft clonal ratios.

The V gene end was trimmed by 11 bases and the J gene end by 0 bases; junction bases not matched to a gene: 8. The CDR3 runs 16 residues. Germline V CDR1 and CDR2: WSHSY, SAAADI. TCRdb's copy holds only in-frame clones and misses some; the assay was immunoSEQ multiplex PCR. The sample has around 100,000 clones, approximately 93% seen once; the top ten hold roughly 1%. The clonotype was recovered from a human donor who received an intestinal transplant. The V call is TRBV10-2, the J call TRBJ2-4, with TRBD2 identical over 12 bases. Here the sequenced sample was unstimulated CD8+ T cells sorted from spleen or lymph node cells, taken before intestinal transplant. The DNA for the CDR3 is TGCGCCTCGGGGCCTAGCGGGGGGGGAGCCAAAAACATTCAGTACTTC. The encoded protein is CASGPSGGGAKNIQYF.